This TCR beta chain was captured in a study of blood T cell repertoires in COVID-19. On the study more broadly: COVID-19 samples collected from the United States, Italy and Spain covered acute and convalescent phases.

This clone is a singleton in its sample. The age range of participants was 18 to 89 years, with residence in about two dozen US areas. Cohort placement rested on clinical history that participants reported themselves. This CDR3 spans 12 amino acids. From germline, CDR1 is LGHDT and CDR2 YNNKEL (reference sequence). V lost 2 bases and J lost 7, with 5 bases in between. Per the original data handling: Amplifying reference gene primers gave estimates of nucleated cell counts. This table comes from immunoSEQ multiplex PCR, and its TCRdb copy is limited to in-frame clones, with some not included. V, J and clone size are taken as reported in that table, and D and trimming were inferred from the DNA itself. The sample lists about 400,000 clones, roughly 90% occurring once.

Source material: PBMCs or T cells enriched from blood (not recorded which). V is TRBV3-1 (or the pseudogene TRBV3-2) and J is TRBJ1-4, with a weak D call TRBD1 (5 bases). The TCR sequence derives from a middle-aged woman with acute COVID-19. CDR3 amino acids: CASSQRGEKLFF. CDR3 nucleotide sequence: TGTGCCAGCAGCCAAAGGGGTGAAAAACTGTTTTTT.